What follows are 15 T cell receptor beta chains derived from one specimen sequenced in a study of beta chain features in type 1 diabetes. Reverse transcribing all isolated RNA meant expressed TCRB transcripts were sequenced. Data came from immunoSEQ multiplex PCR; TCRdb stores just in-frame clones and leaves some out. The table records hundreds of thousands of clones, over 10% of them present only once. Study-wide results and caveats: Type 1 diabetes patients showed a moderate but significant shortening of TCRB CDR3s in all four CD4+ subsets.

No antigen is known for these receptors. The sample comprised naive CD4+ T cells from blood. These TCRs come from a man aged 18 to 30 with type 1 diabetes.

This clone was counted only a few times. The chain uses TRBV5-1 and TRBJ2-6; the D gene is possibly TRBD1 (5 bases). CDR3 length equals 15 residues. The ends were cut back, 0 bases at V and 4 bases at J, with 8 bases in the middle. Germline CDR1 and CDR2: SGHRS and YFSETQ. Here the CDR3 reads CASSLVTAGANVLTF. In nucleotides, the CDR3 is TGCGCCAGCAGCTTGGTGACAGCGGGGGCCAACGTCCTGACTTTC.

This clone came up a few times. V is TRBV28 and J is TRBJ2-7; D tentatively reads TRBD1 or TRBD2 (5 bases each). The germline gives CDR1 MDHEN, CDR2 SYDVKM. This CDR3 has 13 amino acids. Deletions cut 6 bases from V and 8 bases from J, with 17 bases between. The CDR3 DNA is TGTGCCAGCAGCCAGCCAGGGACGGAGAAGCAGTACTTC. Protein product: CASSQPGTEKQYF. Together with reference TRBV28 and TRBJ2-7, the CDR3 gives the full variable domain: DVKVTQSSRYLVKRTGEKVFLECVQDMDHENMFWYRQDPGLGLRLIYFSYDVKMKEKGDIPEGYSVSREKKERFSLILESASTNQTSMYLCASSQPGTEKQYFGPGTRLTVT.

This clone showed up just a few times. The gene calls are TRBV27 and TRBJ1-2, with TRBD1 matching over 8 bases. V was pared by 10 bases and J by 7 bases, with 26 bases of the junction left unmatched. Germline loops: CDR1 MNHEY, CDR2 SMNVEV (reference sequence). The CDR3 has 18 residues. CDR3 coding DNA: TGTGCCACCTCGAATTACAGGGGGGTGGATCCCGGGGCCGGTGGCTACACCTTC. Translation: CATSNYRGVDPGAGGYTF.

A few counts support this clone. This rearrangement joins TRBV9 to TRBJ2-5; D uncertain. Trimming removed 4 bases from V and 1 base from J, with 14 bases in between. This CDR3 contains 15 residues. Germline V gives CDR1 SGDLS, CDR2 YYNGEE. The CDR3, as DNA: TGTGCCAGCAGCAGGGCCTGGCGAATCCAAGAGACCCAGTACTTC. Encoded protein: CASSRAWRIQETQYF.

This rearrangement joins TRBV7-2 to TRBJ1-4; no firm D call. Trimming took off 5 bases at V and 6 bases at J, with 10 bases between the two ends. The CDR3 totals 13 residues. The V gene's germline CDR1 is SGHTA and CDR2 FQGNSA. DNA of the CDR3: TGTGCCAGCAGCCCCCCTGGGGATGAAAAACTGTTTTTT. Encoded protein: CASSPPGDEKLFF. Full variable domain (remainder filled in from reference TRBV7-2 and TRBJ1-4): GAGVSQSPSNKVTEKGKDVELRCDPISGHTALYWYRQSLGQGLEFLIYFQGNSAPDKSGLPSDRFSAERTGGSVSTLTIQRTQQEDSAVYLCASSPPGDEKLFFGSGTQLSVL.

There are a few counts of this clone. The chain employs TRBV5-4 and TRBJ2-1; TRBD2 agrees at 10 bases. The trim removed 5 bases at V and 6 bases at J, leaving 8 bases unmatched. Germline CDR1 and CDR2: SGHNT and YYREEE (reference sequence). The CDR3 loop spans 15 amino acids. The DNA for the CDR3 is TGTGCCAGCAGTCCATGGGAGCGGGGGGGCAATGAGCAGTTCTTC. This sequence encodes CASSPWERGGNEQFF.

This clone was counted between two and nine times. The chain is built from TRBV5-4 and TRBJ2-2; D gene unclear. The CDR3 is made up of 15 amino acids. With 2 bases removed from V and 0 bases from J, the gap between germline ends came to 8 bases. From germline, CDR1 is SGHNT and CDR2 YYREEE (reference sequence). The CDR3 nucleotides read TGTGCCAGCAGCTTAGGAAGGTCGAACACCGGGGAGCTGTTTTTT. It translates to CASSLGRSNTGELFF.

This clone was counted only a few times. The gene calls are TRBV18 and TRBJ2-7, with TRBD1 as a possible D gene (6 bases). CDR3 length: 14 residues. Trimming pared 2 bases from V and 2 bases from J, leaving 10 bases between. Germline-derived CDR1 and CDR2 are KGHSH and LQKENI. The CDR3 protein is CASSPEGTPYEQYF. In nucleotides, the CDR3 is TGTGCCAGCTCACCAGAAGGGACACCCTACGAGCAGTACTTC. The full variable domain, its missing parts supplied by reference TRBV18 and TRBJ2-7, is NAGVMQNPRHLVRRRGQEARLRCSPMKGHSHVYWYRQLPEEGLKFMVYLQKENIIDESGMPKERFSAEFPKEGPSILRIQQVVRGDSAAYFCASSPEGTPYEQYFGPGTRLTVT.

The table lists this clone with a few counts. The V call is TRBV29-1, the J call TRBJ1-1, with 8 bases fitting TRBD1. J lost 3 bases, V lost 4 bases, and 13 bases had no gene match. This CDR3 spans 16 amino acids. The germline gives CDR1 SQVTM, CDR2 ANQGSEA. The CDR3 DNA sequence: TGCAGCGTTGTTCGGACAGGGCGTATGTGGGACACTGAAGCTTTCTTT. Encoded protein: CSVVRTGRMWDTEAFF.

V usage is TRBV13 and J usage is TRBJ1-1; D gene unclear. The CDR3 covers 12 residues. V lost 4 bases to trimming and J lost 11 bases, with 14 bases between them. Germline V lookup: CDR1 PRHDT, CDR2 FYEKMQ (reference sequence). CDR3 amino acids: CASSSRTPGAFF. The CDR3 nucleotides read TGTGCCAGCAGCTCCAGGACCCCCGGGGCTTTCTTT.

This chain links TRBV11-2 with TRBJ2-3; TRBD1 is a possible D gene (6 bases). Germline V lookup: CDR1 SGHAT, CDR2 FQNNGV. The ends were cut back, 0 bases at V and 0 bases at J, with 16 bases in the middle. CDR3 size: 18 residues. CDR3 DNA sequence: TGTGCCAGCAGCTTAGATCTTGGACAGTCCTTTAGCACAGATACGCAGTATTTT. As protein: CASSLDLGQSFSTDTQYF.

The chain employs TRBV28 and TRBJ2-7, with no clear D. The germline gives CDR1 MDHEN, CDR2 SYDVKM. Trimming stripped 6 bases from V and 6 bases from J, with 9 bases between. The CDR3 is 11 residues long. CDR3 DNA sequence: TGTGCCAGCAGGGGTTGGCGCGAGCAGTACTTC. This gives the protein CASRGWREQYF.

The V call is TRBV6-5, the J call TRBJ1-5, with D perhaps matching TRBD1 (5 bases). V lost 8 bases and J lost 5, with 13 bases in between. This CDR3 comprises 13 residues. Germline assignment: CDR1 MNHEY and CDR2 SVGAGI. The CDR3 reads CASGDSYDQPQHF. Written as DNA, the CDR3 is TGTGCCAGCGGAGACAGTTACGATCAGCCCCAGCATTTT.

The chain recombines TRBV28 with TRBJ2-7; a possible D gene is TRBD1 (6 bases). The germline V and J ends were trimmed by 8 bases and 7 bases, with 15 bases remaining between them. Germline V lookup: CDR1 MDHEN, CDR2 SYDVKM. This CDR3 comprises 12 residues. CDR3 sequence reads: CASDQGREEQYF. The CDR3 DNA is TGTGCCAGCGATCAGGGGCGCGAGGAGCAGTACTTC.

This clone appeared many times. The J gene is TRBJ1-1, the V gene TRBV30; 7 bases align to TRBD1. V lost 3 bases, J lost 7 bases, and 2 bases stayed unmatched. The CDR3 is 11 amino acids. Germline V gene sequence: CDR1 GTSNPN, CDR2 SVGIG (reference sequence). The CDR3 nucleotides read TGTGCCTGGAGCGGACAGGTTGAAGCTTTCTTT. Protein sequence: CAWSGQVEAFF.